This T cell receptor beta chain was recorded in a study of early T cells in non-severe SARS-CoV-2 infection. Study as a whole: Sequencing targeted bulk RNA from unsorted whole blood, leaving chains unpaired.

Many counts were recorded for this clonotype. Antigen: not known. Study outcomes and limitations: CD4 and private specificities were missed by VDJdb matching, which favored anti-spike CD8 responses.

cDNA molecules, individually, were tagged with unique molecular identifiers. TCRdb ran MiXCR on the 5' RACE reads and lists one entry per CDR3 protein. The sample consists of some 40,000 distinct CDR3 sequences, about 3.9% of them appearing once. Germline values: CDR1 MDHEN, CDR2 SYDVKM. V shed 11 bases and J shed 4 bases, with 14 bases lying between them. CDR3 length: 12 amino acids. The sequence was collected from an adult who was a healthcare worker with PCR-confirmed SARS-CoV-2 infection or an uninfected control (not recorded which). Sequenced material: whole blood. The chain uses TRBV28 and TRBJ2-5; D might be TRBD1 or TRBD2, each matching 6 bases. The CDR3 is CASGGGGETQYF. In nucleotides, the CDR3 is TGTGCCTCCGGAGGGGGAGGAGAGACCCAGTACTTC.